A single sample gave rise to the 7 T cell receptor beta chains below, sequenced in a study of T cell changes during pregnancy in multiple sclerosis. The table came from immunoSEQ multiplex PCR; TCRdb's copy has only in-frame clones and leaves some out. The profile shows about 47,000 clones, 85% to 95% of them singletons. The specimen comprised peripheral blood, sampled after pregnancy. The receptors come from a female donor with multiple sclerosis, enrolled in a pregnancy study.

This chain's CDR3 is CATSRDRSTALLAGGRKTQYF. CDR3 sequence (DNA): TGTGCCACCAGCAGAGATCGGTCGACAGCCCTCCTAGCGGGGGGGCGAAAGACCCAGTACTTC. The rearrangement joins TRBV15 to TRBJ2-5; 12 nucleotides line up with TRBD2. The junction had 20 bases not matched to a gene; V was cut back by 0 bases and J by 6 bases. The CDR3 runs 21 residues. The germline V gene has CDR1 LNHNV and CDR2 YYDKDF (reference sequence).

A single count supports this clone. The rearrangement joins TRBV21-1 to TRBJ2-2; the listed D gene, TRBD1, was not tested against the DNA. TRBV21-1 is deemed a pseudogene. The CDR3 loop spans 16 amino acids. As DNA, the CDR3 is TGTGCCAGCAGCAAAGACGGGACAGGGGGAACCGGGGAGCTGTTTTTT. Amino acids: CASSKDGTGGTGELFF.

The chain recombines TRBV5-1 with TRBJ2-7; 10 bases are shared with TRBD1. This CDR3 contains 16 residues. V shed 4 bases and J 1 base; nucleotides not matched to a gene: 8. The germline CDR1 and CDR2 sequences are SGHRS and YFSETQ. The CDR3 DNA sequence: TGCGCCAGCAGCCCGGGGACAGGGGCAATATCCTACGAGCAGTACTTC. Its protein is CASSPGTGAISYEQYF. Full variable domain (rest looked up from reference TRBV5-1 and TRBJ2-7): KAGVTQTPRYLIKTRGQQVTLSCSPISGHRSVSWYQQTPGQGLQFLFEYFSETQRNKGNFPGRFSGRQFSNSRSEMNVSTLELGDSALYLCASSPGTGAISYEQYFGPGTRLTVT.

This rearrangement joins TRBV7-3 to TRBJ2-1, with D perhaps matching TRBD2 (5 bases). The CDR3 has 13 residues. V lost 1 base and J 5 bases, leaving 6 bases between the germline ends. Germline V gene data show CDR1 as SGHTA and CDR2 as FQGTGA. CDR3 coding DNA: TGTGCCAGCAGCTTAAACGGGAACAATGAGCAGTTCTTC. It encodes CASSLNGNNEQFF.

This rearrangement joins TRBV7-2 to TRBJ1-4, with 9 nucleotides matching TRBD1. CDR1 and CDR2 (germline): SGHTA, FQGNSA. The CDR3 length is 15 residues. With 3 bases clipped from V and 8 bases from J, the junction kept 7 bases outside the gene matches. The chain's CDR3 is CASSLPGQGREKLFF. The CDR3 region has the DNA TGTGCCAGCAGCTTGCCGGGACAGGGAAGAGAAAAACTGTTTTTT.

V is TRBV5-4 and J is TRBJ2-1; maybe TRBD1 (7 bases). Germline V gene lookup returns CDR1 SGHNT and CDR2 YYREEE (reference sequence). V shed 5 bases and J shed 5 bases, with 17 bases lying between them. The CDR3 is 15 amino acids. The CDR3: CASSPPTGRNNEQFF. CDR3 DNA sequence: TGTGCCAGCAGTCCGCCGACAGGGAGGAACAATGAGCAGTTCTTC.

The chain has TRBV4-3 and TRBJ2-6; D remains ambiguous. Germline V CDR1 and CDR2: LGHNA, YSLEER. The CDR3 spans 16 residues. Trimming took off 0 bases at V and 0 bases at J, with 6 bases between the two ends. CDR3 protein: CASSQDTGSGANVLTF. The CDR3, as DNA: TGCGCCAGCAGCCAAGATACGGGCTCTGGGGCCAACGTCCTGACTTTC.